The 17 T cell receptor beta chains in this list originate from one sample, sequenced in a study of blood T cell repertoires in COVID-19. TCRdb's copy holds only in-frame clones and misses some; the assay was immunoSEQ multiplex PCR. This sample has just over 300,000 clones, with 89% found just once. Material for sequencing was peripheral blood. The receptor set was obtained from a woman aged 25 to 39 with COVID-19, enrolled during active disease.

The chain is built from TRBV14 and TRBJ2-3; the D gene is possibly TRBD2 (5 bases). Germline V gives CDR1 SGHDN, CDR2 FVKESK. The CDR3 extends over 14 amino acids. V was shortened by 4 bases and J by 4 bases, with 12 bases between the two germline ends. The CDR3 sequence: CASSLTTGSDTQYF. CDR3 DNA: TGTGCCAGCAGCCTGACGACGGGGTCAGATACGCAGTATTTT.

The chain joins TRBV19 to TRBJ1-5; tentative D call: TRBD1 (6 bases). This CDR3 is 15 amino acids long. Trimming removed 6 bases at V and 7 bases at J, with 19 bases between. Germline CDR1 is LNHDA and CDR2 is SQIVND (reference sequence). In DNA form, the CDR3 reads TGTGCCAGTAGGCAGGGAGGGGGGGGGCGGCAGCCCCAGCATTTT. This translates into CASRQGGGGRQPQHF.

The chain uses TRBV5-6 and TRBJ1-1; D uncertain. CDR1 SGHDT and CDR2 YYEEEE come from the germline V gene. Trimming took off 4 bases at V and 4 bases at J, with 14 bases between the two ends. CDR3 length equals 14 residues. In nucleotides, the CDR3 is TGTGCCAGCAGCGTGGCCCCTTTGAGCACTGAAGCTTTCTTT. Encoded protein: CASSVAPLSTEAFF.

The CDR3 nucleotides are TGTGCCAGCAGTTACAAGACAGGGGGGACTGAAGCTTTCTTT. This translates into CASSYKTGGTEAFF. The chain couples TRBV27 to TRBJ1-1, with 9 bases matching TRBD1. Losses at the gene ends were 4 bases for V and 5 bases for J; bases not matched to a gene: 5. The CDR3 extends over 14 amino acids. CDR1 and CDR2 (germline): MNHEY, SMNVEV (reference sequence).

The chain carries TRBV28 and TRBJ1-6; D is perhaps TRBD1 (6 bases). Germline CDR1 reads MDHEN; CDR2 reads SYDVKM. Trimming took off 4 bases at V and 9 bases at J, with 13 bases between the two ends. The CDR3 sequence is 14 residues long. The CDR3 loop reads CASSYRGGSSPLHF. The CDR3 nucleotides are TGTGCCAGCAGTTATAGGGGGGGTTCTTCACCCCTCCACTTT. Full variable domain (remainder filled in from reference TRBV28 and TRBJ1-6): DVKVTQSSRYLVKRTGEKVFLECVQDMDHENMFWYRQDPGLGLRLIYFSYDVKMKEKGDIPEGYSVSREKKERFSLILESASTNQTSMYLCASSYRGGSSPLHFGNGTRLTVT.

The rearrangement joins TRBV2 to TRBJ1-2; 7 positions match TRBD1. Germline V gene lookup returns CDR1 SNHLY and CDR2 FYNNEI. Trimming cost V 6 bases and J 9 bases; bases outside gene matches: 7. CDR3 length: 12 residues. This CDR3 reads CASSIRQGSYTF. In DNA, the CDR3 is TGTGCCAGCAGCATCAGACAGGGAAGCTACACCTTC. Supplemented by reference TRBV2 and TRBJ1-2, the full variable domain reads EPEVTQTPSHQVTQMGQEVILRCVPISNHLYFYWYRQILGQKVEFLVSFYNNEISEKSEIFDDQFSVERPDGSNFTLKIRSTKLEDSAMYFCASSIRQGSYTFGSGTRLTVV.

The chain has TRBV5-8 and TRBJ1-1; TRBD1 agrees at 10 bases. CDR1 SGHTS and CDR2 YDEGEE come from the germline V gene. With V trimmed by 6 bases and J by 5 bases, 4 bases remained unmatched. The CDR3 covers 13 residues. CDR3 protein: CASTPDRGTEAFF. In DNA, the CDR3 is TGTGCCAGCACCCCGGACAGGGGGACTGAAGCTTTCTTT.

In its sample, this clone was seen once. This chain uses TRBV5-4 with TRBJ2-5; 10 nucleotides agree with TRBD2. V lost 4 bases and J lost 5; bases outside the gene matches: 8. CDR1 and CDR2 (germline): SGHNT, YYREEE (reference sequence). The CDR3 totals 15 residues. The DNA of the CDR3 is TGTGCCAGCAGCGTCTCAGCGGGGGGGCAGGAGACCCAGTACTTC. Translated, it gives CASSVSAGGQETQYF. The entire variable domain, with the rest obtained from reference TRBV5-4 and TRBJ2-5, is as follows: ETGVTQSPTHLIKTRGQQVTLRCSSQSGHNTVSWYQQALGQGPQFIFQYYREEENGRGNFPPRFSGLQFPNYSSELNVNALELDDSALYLCASSVSAGGQETQYFGPGTRLLVL.

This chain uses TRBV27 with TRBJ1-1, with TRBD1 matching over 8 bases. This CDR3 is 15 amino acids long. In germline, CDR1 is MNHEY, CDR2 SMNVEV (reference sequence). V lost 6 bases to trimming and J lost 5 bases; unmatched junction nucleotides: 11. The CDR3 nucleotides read TGTGCCAGCAGGACGACAGGGGTAGGGAGAACTGAAGCTTTCTTT. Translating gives CASRTTGVGRTEAFF.

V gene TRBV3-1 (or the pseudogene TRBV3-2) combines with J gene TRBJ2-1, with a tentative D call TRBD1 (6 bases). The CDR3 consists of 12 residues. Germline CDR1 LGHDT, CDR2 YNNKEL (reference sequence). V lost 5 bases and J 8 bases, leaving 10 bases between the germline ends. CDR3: CASSSDSYEQFF. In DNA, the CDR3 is TGTGCCAGCAGCTCGGACAGTTATGAGCAGTTCTTC.

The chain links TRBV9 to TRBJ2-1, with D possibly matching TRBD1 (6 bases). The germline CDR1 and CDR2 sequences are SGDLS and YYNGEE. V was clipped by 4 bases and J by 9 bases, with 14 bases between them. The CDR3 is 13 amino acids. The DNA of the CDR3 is TGTGCCAGCAGCCCCCAACCCAGGGGTGAGCAGTTCTTC. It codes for CASSPQPRGEQFF.

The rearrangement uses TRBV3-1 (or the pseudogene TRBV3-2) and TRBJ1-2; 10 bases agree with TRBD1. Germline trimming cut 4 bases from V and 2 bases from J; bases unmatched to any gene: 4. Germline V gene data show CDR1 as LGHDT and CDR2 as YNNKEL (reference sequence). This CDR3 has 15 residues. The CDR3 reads CASSPLDRGNYGYTF. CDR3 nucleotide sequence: TGTGCCAGCAGCCCCCTGGACAGGGGGAACTATGGCTACACCTTC.

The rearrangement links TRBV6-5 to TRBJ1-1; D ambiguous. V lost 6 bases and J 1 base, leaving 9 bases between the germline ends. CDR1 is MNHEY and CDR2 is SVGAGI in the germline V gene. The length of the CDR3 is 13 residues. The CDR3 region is CASSAPGNTEAFF. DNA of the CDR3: TGTGCCAGCAGCGCGCCTGGGAACACTGAAGCTTTCTTT.

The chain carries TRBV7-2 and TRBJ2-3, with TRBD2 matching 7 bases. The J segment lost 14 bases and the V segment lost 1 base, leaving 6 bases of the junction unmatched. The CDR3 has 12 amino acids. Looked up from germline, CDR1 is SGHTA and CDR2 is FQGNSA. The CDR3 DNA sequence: TGTGCCAGCAGCTTAGTGGGAGGGAGCTCGTATTTT. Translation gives CASSLVGGSSYF.

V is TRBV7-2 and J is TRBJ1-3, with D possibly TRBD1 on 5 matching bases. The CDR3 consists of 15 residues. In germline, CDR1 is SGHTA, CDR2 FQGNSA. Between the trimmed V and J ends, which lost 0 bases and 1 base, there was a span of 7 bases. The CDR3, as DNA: TGTGCCAGCAGCTTAGCATCAGGGTCTGGAAACACCATATATTTT. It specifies CASSLASGSGNTIYF.

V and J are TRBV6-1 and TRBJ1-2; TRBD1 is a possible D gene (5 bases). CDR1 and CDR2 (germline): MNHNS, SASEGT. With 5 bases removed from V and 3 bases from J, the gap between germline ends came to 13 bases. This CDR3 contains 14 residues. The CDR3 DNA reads TGTGCCAGCAGTTCCCCCGGGGACTACTATGGCTACACCTTC. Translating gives CASSSPGDYYGYTF.

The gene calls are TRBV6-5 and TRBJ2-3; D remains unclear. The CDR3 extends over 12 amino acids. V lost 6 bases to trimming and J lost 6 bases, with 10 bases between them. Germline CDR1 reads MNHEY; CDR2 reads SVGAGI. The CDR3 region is CASSSRMDTQYF. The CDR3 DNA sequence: TGTGCCAGCAGCTCCCGTATGGATACGCAGTATTTT.